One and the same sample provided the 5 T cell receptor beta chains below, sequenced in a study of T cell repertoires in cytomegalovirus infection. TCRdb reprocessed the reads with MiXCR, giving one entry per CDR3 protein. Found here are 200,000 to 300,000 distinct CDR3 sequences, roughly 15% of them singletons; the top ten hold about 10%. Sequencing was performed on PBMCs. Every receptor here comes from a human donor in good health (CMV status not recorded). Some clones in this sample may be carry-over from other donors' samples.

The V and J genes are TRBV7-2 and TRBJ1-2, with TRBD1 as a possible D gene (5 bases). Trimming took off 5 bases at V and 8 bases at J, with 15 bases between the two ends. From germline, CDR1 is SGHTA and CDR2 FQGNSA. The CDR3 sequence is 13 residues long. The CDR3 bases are TGTGCCAGCAGCCCCCCGGCAGGGCGAGGCTACACCTTC. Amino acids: CASSPPAGRGYTF.

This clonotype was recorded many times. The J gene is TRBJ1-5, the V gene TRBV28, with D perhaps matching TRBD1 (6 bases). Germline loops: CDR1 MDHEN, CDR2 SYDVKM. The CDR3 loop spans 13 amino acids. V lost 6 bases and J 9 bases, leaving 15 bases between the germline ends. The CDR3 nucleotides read TGTGCCAGCAGATCTACACAGGGCCGGCCCCAGCATTTT. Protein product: CASRSTQGRPQHF.

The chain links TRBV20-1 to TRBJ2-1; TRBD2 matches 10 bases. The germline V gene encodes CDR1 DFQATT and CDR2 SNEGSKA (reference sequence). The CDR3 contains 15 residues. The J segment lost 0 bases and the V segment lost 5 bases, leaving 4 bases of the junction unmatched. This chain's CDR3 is CSADSGGLSYNEQFF. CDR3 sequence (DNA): TGCAGTGCTGATAGCGGGGGGCTCTCCTACAATGAGCAGTTCTTC.

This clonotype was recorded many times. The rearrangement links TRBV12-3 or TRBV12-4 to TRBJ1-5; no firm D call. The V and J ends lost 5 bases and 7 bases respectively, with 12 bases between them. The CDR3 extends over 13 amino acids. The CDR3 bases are TGTGCCAGCAGTCATACGGGCGGACAGCCCCAGCATTTT. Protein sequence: CASSHTGGQPQHF.

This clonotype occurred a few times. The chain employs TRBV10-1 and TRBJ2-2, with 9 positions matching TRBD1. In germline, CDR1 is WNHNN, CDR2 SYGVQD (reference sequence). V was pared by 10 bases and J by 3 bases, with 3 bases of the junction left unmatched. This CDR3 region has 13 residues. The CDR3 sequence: CATRTGDTGELFF. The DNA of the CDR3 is TGCGCCACCCGGACAGGGGACACCGGGGAGCTGTTTTTT.